This T cell receptor beta chain appears in the sequencing data of a study of metastatic and nonmetastatic thyroid tumors. Across the study: Malignant and benign thyroid patients had repertoires compared in peripheral blood and tumor or nodule tissue. Overall study findings and caveats: Compared with benign nodules, malignant thyroid tumors were reported to have significantly higher TCR beta diversity in both blood and tumor.

Ahead of thyroid surgery, no patient had received treatment of any kind. V lost 10 bases, J lost 2 bases, and 14 bases stayed unmatched. From germline, CDR1 is MNHEY and CDR2 SVGEGT. The CDR3 covers 19 residues. Through MiXCR, TCRdb re-clonotyped the PCR reads. The data contain roughly 30,000 clones, over 20% of them singletons. As for this clone: The antigen is unknown.

The chain carries TRBV6-2 or TRBV6-3 and TRBJ2-1, with 16 bases lining up with TRBD2. Sequencing was done on a sample of blood. This TCR derives from a female donor with papillary thyroid cancer or a benign thyroid nodule (not recorded which). Some clones in this sample may be carry-over from other donors' samples. DNA for the CDR3: TGTGCCACCCTCTGGATACCGGGACTAGCGGGAGGGCCCTACAATGAGCAGTTCTTC. Translating it yields CATLWIPGLAGGPYNEQFF.